Presented here are 25 T cell receptor beta chains from one specimen sequenced in a study of cytomegalovirus exposure and HLA in healthy donors. Vbeta (60) and Jbeta (13) primers were used in the PCR. TCRdb's table, derived via immunoSEQ multiplex PCR, lists solely in-frame clones and lacks some. The sample has 50,000 or so clones, roughly 84% seen once. The source material was PBMCs. These receptors were taken from a woman aged 18-29 years in good health and CMV-seronegative.

V is TRBV7-2 and J is TRBJ2-1; 7 bases are a match to TRBD2. V dropped 8 bases and J dropped 0; count of bases not matched to a gene: 4. The CDR3 contains 14 residues. Germline CDR1 and CDR2: SGHTA and FQGNSA. The CDR3 region is CASGGGSSYNEQFF. The CDR3 bases are TGTGCCAGCGGGGGGGGGAGCTCCTACAATGAGCAGTTCTTC.

This chain links TRBV14 with TRBJ2-1; D is perhaps TRBD2 (7 bases). V lost 4 bases and J lost 3, with 13 bases in between. CDR1 SGHDN and CDR2 FVKESK come from the germline V gene. The length of the CDR3 is 15 residues. As DNA, the CDR3 is TGTGCCAGCAGCCCGCGCGGGGGCTACTACAATGAGCAGTTCTTC. It is translated as CASSPRGGYYNEQFF.

This clone was picked up one time. The V call is TRBV14, the J call TRBJ2-5; the match to TRBD2 covers 10 bases. Trimming cost V 0 bases and J 5 bases; bases outside gene matches: 9. The CDR3 totals 17 residues. The germline V gene encodes CDR1 SGHDN and CDR2 FVKESK. DNA for the CDR3: TGTGCCAGCAGCCAAGAGCGGATAGCGGGAGGTCTCGAGACCCAGTACTTC. It yields the protein CASSQERIAGGLETQYF. Looking up the rest from reference TRBV14 and TRBJ2-5 gives the full variable domain: EAGVTQFPSHSVIEKGQTVTLRCDPISGHDNLYWYRRVMGKEIKFLLHFVKESKQDESGMPNNRFLAERTGGTYSTLKVQPAELEDSGVYFCASSQERIAGGLETQYFGPGTRLLVL.

Only a few counts were recorded for this clone. The CDR3 region is CASSGLTGADIQYF. The CDR3, as DNA: TGTGCCAGCAGCGGCCTGACTGGGGCGGACATTCAGTACTTC. The J gene is TRBJ2-4, the V gene TRBV5-4; possible D gene TRBD1, 5 bases. Trimming cost V 4 bases and J 8 bases, with 16 bases left between them. The CDR3 loop spans 14 amino acids. In germline, CDR1 is SGHNT, CDR2 YYREEE (reference sequence).

The V and J genes are TRBV7-8 and TRBJ2-1, with TRBD2 matching over 9 bases. The germline V gene encodes CDR1 SGHVS and CDR2 FQNEAQ. The junction had 6 bases not matched to a gene; V was cut back by 5 bases and J by 4 bases. The CDR3 runs to 15 residues. The DNA for the CDR3 is TGTGCCAGCAGCGATAGCGGGAGAAGGTACAATGAGCAGTTCTTC. Protein: CASSDSGRRYNEQFF.

The chain employs TRBV6-4 and TRBJ2-6; TRBD1 is a possible D gene (6 bases). The germline CDR1 and CDR2 sequences are MRHNA and SNTAGT. The CDR3 consists of 16 residues. V was shortened by 10 bases and J by 0 bases, with 16 bases between the two germline ends. The CDR3 is CATGGNNPSGANVLTF. CDR3 bases: TGTGCCACTGGGGGCAACAATCCCTCTGGGGCCAACGTCCTGACTTTC.

The genes are TRBV21-1 and TRBJ2-5; no check of the table's D call, TRBD2, against the DNA was made. TRBV21-1 is listed as a pseudogene. CDR3 length: 23 residues. CDR3 nucleotides: TGTGCCAGCAGCAAAGAGGAGGCGACTAGCGGGACTGGGGCCTCAGGGTACCAAGAGACCCAGTACTTC. Its protein product is CASSKEEATSGTGASGYQETQYF.

The V gene is TRBV7-2, the J gene TRBJ2-7; 7 nucleotides match TRBD2. Trimming took 1 base from V and 2 from J; bases not matched to a gene: 5. Germline V gene data show CDR1 as SGHTA and CDR2 as FQGNSA. The CDR3 loop spans 15 amino acids. CDR3 nucleotides: TGTGCCAGCAGCTTAGGGCTAGCGGAGGCCTACGAGCAGTACTTC. It translates to CASSLGLAEAYEQYF.

This chain uses TRBV5-6 with TRBJ1-2, with 8 bases aligning to TRBD1. This CDR3 has 17 residues. The junction had 13 bases not matched to a gene; V was cut back by 6 bases and J by 0 bases. Germline loops: CDR1 SGHDT, CDR2 YYEEEE. The CDR3 reads CASITRGRGSSNYGYTF. DNA for the CDR3: TGTGCCAGCATCACCAGGGGGCGCGGGTCTTCTAACTATGGCTACACCTTC.

This clone was picked up one time. The V gene is TRBV2, the J gene TRBJ2-1, with 7 bases matching TRBD2. The V gene end was trimmed by 6 bases and the J gene end by 0 bases; junction bases not matched to a gene: 5. The germline CDR1 and CDR2 sequences are SNHLY and FYNNEI. The CDR3 is made up of 15 amino acids. The CDR3 loop reads CASRVTSVSYNEQFF. CDR3 DNA: TGTGCCAGCAGGGTCACTAGCGTCTCCTACAATGAGCAGTTCTTC. The variable domain in full, with the rest retrieved from reference TRBV2 and TRBJ2-1, is EPEVTQTPSHQVTQMGQEVILRCVPISNHLYFYWYRQILGQKVEFLVSFYNNEISEKSEIFDDQFSVERPDGSNFTLKIRSTKLEDSAMYFCASRVTSVSYNEQFFGPGTRLTVL.

The chain has TRBV7-3 and TRBJ2-3; D unresolved. The CDR3 spans 14 residues. In germline, CDR1 is SGHTA, CDR2 FQGTGA. Trimming took 5 bases from V and 0 from J, leaving 9 bases between them. The CDR3 nucleotides are TGTGCCAGCAGCCACAGCCTTAGCACAGATACGCAGTATTTT. Encoded protein: CASSHSLSTDTQYF.

V is TRBV7-9 and J is TRBJ1-1; TRBD1 might be the D (6 bases). V shed 1 base and J shed 0 bases, with 12 bases lying between them. Germline V gene sequence: CDR1 SEHNR, CDR2 FQNEAQ (reference sequence). The CDR3 is made up of 16 amino acids. The CDR3 loop reads CASSLGGGALNTEAFF. The CDR3 coding sequence is TGTGCCAGCAGCTTAGGAGGGGGAGCTCTGAACACTGAAGCTTTCTTT.

Points on this clone: Germline is not matched at one junction end, which may reflect a read error. The rearrangement uses TRBV7-9 and TRBJ2-7; D gene unclear. This CDR3 is 12 amino acids long. Germline loops: CDR1 SEHNR, CDR2 FQNEAQ (reference sequence). CDR3 amino acids: CSSRLDGYEQYF. The CDR3 region has the DNA TGTTCCAGCAGGTTAGACGGCTACGAGCAGTACTTC.

The chain couples TRBV9 to TRBJ1-3; weak D call: TRBD1 (5 bases). The CDR3 sequence is 15 residues long. The V gene lost 3 bases and the J gene lost 5 bases, with 15 bases spanning the gap. CDR1 is SGDLS, CDR2 YYNGEE, per germline. The CDR3 sequence: CASSEAHGGRNTIYF. The CDR3 nucleotides read TGTGCCAGCAGCGAGGCCCACGGGGGTCGAAACACCATATATTTT. Based on the CDR3 plus reference TRBV9 and TRBJ1-3, the full variable domain is DSGVTQTPKHLITATGQRVTLRCSPRSGDLSVYWYQQSLDQGLQFLIQYYNGEERAKGNILERFSAQQFPDLHSELNLSSLELGDSALYFCASSEAHGGRNTIYFGEGSWLTVV.

V is TRBV11-2 and J is TRBJ1-5; perhaps TRBD1 as D (5 bases). CDR1 and CDR2 (germline): SGHAT, FQNNGV. V was clipped by 1 base and J by 4 bases, with 8 bases between them. The CDR3 loop spans 14 amino acids. For the CDR3, the DNA is TGTGCCAGCAGCTTAGCCGGGGGGAATCAGCCCCAGCATTTT. Its translation is CASSLAGGNQPQHF.

The genes are TRBV27 and TRBJ2-7; the D gene is possibly TRBD1 (5 bases). The germline V gene encodes CDR1 MNHEY and CDR2 SMNVEV (reference sequence). Trimming cost V 4 bases and J 5 bases, with 9 bases left between them. This CDR3 comprises 12 residues. This chain's CDR3 is CASSYLGHEQYF. The DNA of the CDR3 is TGTGCCAGCAGTTATTTGGGGCACGAGCAGTACTTC.

V and J are TRBV5-6 and TRBJ2-3; D is unclear. This CDR3 region has 11 residues. Germline CDR1 reads SGHDT; CDR2 reads YYEEEE. V was clipped by 3 bases and J by 7 bases, with 6 bases between them. The CDR3 sequence: CASSSSHTQYF. CDR3 coding DNA: TGTGCCAGCAGCTCCTCCCATACGCAGTATTTT. Together with reference TRBV5-6 and TRBJ2-3, the CDR3 gives the full variable domain: DAGVTQSPTHLIKTRGQQVTLRCSPKSGHDTVSWYQQALGQGPQFIFQYYEEEERQRGNFPDRFSGHQFPNYSSELNVNALLLGDSALYLCASSSSHTQYFGPGTRLTVL.

The V gene is TRBV11-2, the J gene TRBJ1-1, with D perhaps TRBD1 (6 bases). The CDR3 is 14 residues long. Germline loops: CDR1 SGHAT, CDR2 FQNNGV. V was pared by 7 bases and J by 4 bases, with 16 bases between. CDR3 sequence (DNA): TGTGCCAGCAACAGGGAGCGCGATATCACTGAAGCTTTCTTT. Translating gives CASNRERDITEAFF.

This chain uses TRBV11-3 with TRBJ1-2; D is uncertain. V lost 2 bases to trimming and J lost 6 bases, with 7 bases between them. There are 12 residues in the CDR3. Germline V gene sequence: CDR1 SGHNT, CDR2 YENEEA. CDR3 loop: CASSLSGDGYTF. In nucleotides, the CDR3 is TGTGCCAGCAGCTTAAGCGGTGATGGCTACACCTTC.

The chain combines TRBV19 with TRBJ1-3; no definite D call. Trimming cost V 3 bases and J 0 bases, with 9 bases left between them. CDR1 is LNHDA, CDR2 SQIVND, per germline (reference sequence). This CDR3 has 15 amino acids. CDR3 sequence (DNA): TGTGCCAGTAGTATCATGGTGAGCTCTGGAAACACCATATATTTT. Translated, it gives CASSIMVSSGNTIYF.

This clone was detected only once. V is TRBV7-9 and J is TRBJ1-2, with TRBD1 matching over 7 bases. The junction had 12 bases not matched to a gene; V was cut back by 0 bases and J by 8 bases. CDR3 length equals 16 residues. Germline V gives CDR1 SEHNR, CDR2 FQNEAQ (reference sequence). The CDR3 loop reads CASSLASTGSGWGYTF. CDR3 nucleotide sequence: TGTGCCAGCAGCTTAGCCTCGACAGGGTCGGGCTGGGGCTACACCTTC.

The rearrangement uses TRBV14 and TRBJ1-1, with 8 bases identical to TRBD1. The CDR3 has 18 residues. The germline V gene has CDR1 SGHDN and CDR2 FVKESK. With V trimmed by 3 bases and J by 1 base, 13 bases remained unmatched. This chain's CDR3 is CASSHETGEVGRNTEAFF. CDR3 sequence (DNA): TGTGCCAGCAGCCACGAGACAGGGGAGGTTGGAAGGAACACTGAAGCTTTCTTT.

This clone was detected a few times. The chain joins TRBV7-3 to TRBJ2-1, with 9 bases lining up with TRBD1. The CDR3 covers 16 residues. From germline, CDR1 is SGHTA and CDR2 FQGTGA. V trimming: 5 bases; J trimming: 7 bases; junction bases outside the gene matches: 12. The CDR3: CASSLQPGQGVNEQFF. The DNA for the CDR3 is TGTGCCAGCAGCCTACAACCGGGACAGGGAGTAAATGAGCAGTTCTTC.

The V and J genes are TRBV7-9 and TRBJ2-7; D gene uncertain. V gave up 0 bases and J gave up 3 bases, with 6 bases separating them. The CDR3 length is 13 residues. The germline V gene encodes CDR1 SEHNR and CDR2 FQNEAQ (reference sequence). The CDR3 loop is CASSLAQNYEQYF. In DNA, the CDR3 is TGTGCCAGCAGCTTAGCACAAAACTACGAGCAGTACTTC.

The chain has TRBV5-6 and TRBJ2-7; 7 bases line up with TRBD1. Germline-derived CDR1 and CDR2 are SGHDT and YYEEEE. The CDR3 consists of 13 residues. V lost 6 bases and J lost 0; bases outside the gene matches: 3. The CDR3 DNA sequence: TGTGCCAGCAACTACAGGGGCTCCTACGAGCAGTACTTC. Translated: CASNYRGSYEQYF.